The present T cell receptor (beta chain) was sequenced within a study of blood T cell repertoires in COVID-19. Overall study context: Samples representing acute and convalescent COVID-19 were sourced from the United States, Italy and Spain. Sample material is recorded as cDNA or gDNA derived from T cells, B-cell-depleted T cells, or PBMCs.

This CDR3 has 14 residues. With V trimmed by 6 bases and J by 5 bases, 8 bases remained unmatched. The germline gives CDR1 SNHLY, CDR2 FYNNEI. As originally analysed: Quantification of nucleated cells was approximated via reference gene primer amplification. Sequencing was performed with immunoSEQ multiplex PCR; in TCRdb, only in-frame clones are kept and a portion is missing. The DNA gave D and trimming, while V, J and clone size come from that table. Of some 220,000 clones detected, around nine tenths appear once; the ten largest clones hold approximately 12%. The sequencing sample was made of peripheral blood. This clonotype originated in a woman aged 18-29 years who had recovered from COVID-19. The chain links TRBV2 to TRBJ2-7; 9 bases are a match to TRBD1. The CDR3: CASRPGQGTHEQYF. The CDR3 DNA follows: TGTGCCAGCAGACCGGGACAGGGTACCCACGAGCAGTACTTC. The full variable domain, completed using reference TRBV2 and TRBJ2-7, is EPEVTQTPSHQVTQMGQEVILRCVPISNHLYFYWYRQILGQKVEFLVSFYNNEISEKSEIFDDQFSVERPDGSNFTLKIRSTKLEDSAMYFCASRPGQGTHEQYFGPGTRLTVT.